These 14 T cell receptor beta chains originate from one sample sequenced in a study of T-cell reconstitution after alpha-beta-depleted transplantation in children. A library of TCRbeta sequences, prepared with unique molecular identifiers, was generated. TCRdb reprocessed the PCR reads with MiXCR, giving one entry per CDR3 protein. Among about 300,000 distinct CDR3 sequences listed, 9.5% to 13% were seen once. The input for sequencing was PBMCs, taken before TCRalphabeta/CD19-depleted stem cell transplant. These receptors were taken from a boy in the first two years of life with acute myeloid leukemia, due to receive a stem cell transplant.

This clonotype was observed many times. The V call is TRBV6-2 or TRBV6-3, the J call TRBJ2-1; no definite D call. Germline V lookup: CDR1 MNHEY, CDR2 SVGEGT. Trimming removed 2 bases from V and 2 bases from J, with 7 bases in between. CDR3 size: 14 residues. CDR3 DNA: TGTGCCAGCAGTTACAGTGAAACCTACAATGAGCAGTTCTTC. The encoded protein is CASSYSETYNEQFF.

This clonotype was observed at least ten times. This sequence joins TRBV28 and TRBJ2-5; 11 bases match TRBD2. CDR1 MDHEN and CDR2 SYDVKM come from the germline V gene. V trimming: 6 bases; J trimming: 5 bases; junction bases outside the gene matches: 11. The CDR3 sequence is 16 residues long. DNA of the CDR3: TGTGCCAGCAGCCGTCCCTTAGCGGGGGGGCGGGAGACCCAGTACTTC. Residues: CASSRPLAGGRETQYF.

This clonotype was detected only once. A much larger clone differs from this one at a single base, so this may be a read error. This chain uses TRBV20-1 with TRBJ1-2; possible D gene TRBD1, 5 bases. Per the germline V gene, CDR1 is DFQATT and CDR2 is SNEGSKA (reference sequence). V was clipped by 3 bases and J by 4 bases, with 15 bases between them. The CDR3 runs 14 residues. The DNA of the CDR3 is TGCAGTGCTAGCCTTCCCAGGGCCGGCTATGGCTACACCTTC. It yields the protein CSASLPRAGYGYTF.

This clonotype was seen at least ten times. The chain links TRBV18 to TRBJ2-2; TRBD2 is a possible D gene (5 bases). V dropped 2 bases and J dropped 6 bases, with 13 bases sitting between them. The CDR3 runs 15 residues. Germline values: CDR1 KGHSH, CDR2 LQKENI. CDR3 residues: CASSPRRQLSGELFF. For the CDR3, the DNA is TGTGCCAGCTCACCAAGGAGGCAGCTATCCGGGGAGCTGTTTTTT.

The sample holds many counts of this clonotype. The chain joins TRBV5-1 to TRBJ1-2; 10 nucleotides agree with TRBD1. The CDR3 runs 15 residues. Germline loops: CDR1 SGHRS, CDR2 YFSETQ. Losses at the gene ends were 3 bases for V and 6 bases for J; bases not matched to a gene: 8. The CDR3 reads CASSSPDRGLDGYTF. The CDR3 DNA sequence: TGCGCCAGCAGCTCGCCAGACAGGGGGCTGGATGGCTACACCTTC.

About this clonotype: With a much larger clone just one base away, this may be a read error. DNA for the CDR3: TGTGCCAGCAGGAACAACGAGCAGTACTTC. Translating gives CASRNNEQYF. This chain uses TRBV5-8 with TRBJ2-7; D is unclear. This CDR3 is built from 10 residues. Germline V gene lookup returns CDR1 SGHTS and CDR2 YDEGEE. V was trimmed by 5 bases and J by 5 bases, leaving 5 bases between them.

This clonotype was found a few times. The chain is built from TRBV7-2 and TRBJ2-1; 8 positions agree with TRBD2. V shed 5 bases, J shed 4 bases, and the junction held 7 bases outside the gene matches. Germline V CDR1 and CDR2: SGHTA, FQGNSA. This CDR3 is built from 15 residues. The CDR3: CASSNQAGAYNEQFF. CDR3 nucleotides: TGTGCCAGCAGCAACCAAGCGGGAGCGTACAATGAGCAGTTCTTC.

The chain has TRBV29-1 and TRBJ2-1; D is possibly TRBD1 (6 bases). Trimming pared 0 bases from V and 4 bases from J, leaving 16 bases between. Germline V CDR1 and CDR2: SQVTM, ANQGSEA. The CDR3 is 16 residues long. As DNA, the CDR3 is TGCAGCGTTGAAGATCGGGCGACAGGTTCGTACAATGAGCAGTTCTTC. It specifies CSVEDRATGSYNEQFF.

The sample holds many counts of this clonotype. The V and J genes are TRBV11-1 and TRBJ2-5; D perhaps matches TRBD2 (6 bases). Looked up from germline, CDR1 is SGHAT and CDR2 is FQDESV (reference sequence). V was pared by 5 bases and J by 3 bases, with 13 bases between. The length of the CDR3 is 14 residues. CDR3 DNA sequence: TGTGCCAGCAGCCCGATCTGGGGGGAAGAGACCCAGTACTTC. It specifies CASSPIWGEETQYF.

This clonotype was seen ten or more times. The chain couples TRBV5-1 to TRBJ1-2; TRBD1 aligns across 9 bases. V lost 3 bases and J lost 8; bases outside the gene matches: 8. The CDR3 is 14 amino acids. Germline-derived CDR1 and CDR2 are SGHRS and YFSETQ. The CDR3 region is CASSSGTGKSGYTF. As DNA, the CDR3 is TGCGCCAGCAGCTCCGGGACAGGGAAGTCCGGCTACACCTTC.

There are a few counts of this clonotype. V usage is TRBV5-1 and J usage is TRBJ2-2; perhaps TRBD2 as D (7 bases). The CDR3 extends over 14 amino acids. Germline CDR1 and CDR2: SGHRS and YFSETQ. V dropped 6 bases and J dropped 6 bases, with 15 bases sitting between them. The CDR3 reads CASTYSGGPGELFF. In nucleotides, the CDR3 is TGCGCCAGCACTTATTCGGGGGGCCCCGGGGAGCTGTTTTTT.

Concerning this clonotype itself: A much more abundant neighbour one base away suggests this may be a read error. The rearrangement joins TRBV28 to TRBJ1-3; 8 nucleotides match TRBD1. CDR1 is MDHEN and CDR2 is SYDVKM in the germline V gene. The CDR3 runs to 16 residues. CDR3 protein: CDSSEGQASSGNTIYF. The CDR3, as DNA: TGTGACAGCAGTGAGGGACAGGCCTCCTCTGGAAACACCATATATTTT. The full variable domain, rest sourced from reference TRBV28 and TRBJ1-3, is DVKVTQSSRYLVKRTGEKVFLECVQDMDHENMFWYRQDPGLGLRLIYFSYDVKMKEKGDIPEGYSVSREKKERFSLILESASTNQTSMYLCDSSEGQASSGNTIYFGEGSWLTVV.

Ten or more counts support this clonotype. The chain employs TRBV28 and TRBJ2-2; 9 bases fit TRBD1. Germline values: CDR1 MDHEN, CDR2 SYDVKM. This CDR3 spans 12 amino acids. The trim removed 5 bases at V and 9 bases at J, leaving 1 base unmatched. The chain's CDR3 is CASSNRGRELFF. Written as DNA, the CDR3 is TGTGCCAGCAGTAACAGGGGGCGGGAGCTGTTTTTT.

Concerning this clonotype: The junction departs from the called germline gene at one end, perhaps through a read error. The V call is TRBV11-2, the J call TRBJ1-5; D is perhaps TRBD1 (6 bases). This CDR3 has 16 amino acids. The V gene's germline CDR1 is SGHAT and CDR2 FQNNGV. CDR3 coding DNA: TGTGCCAGCAGCCGGGGGGGTAGGGGGAACAATAAGCCCCAGCATTTT. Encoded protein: CASSRGGRGNNKPQHF.